This entry lists 13 T cell receptor beta chains sequenced from one sample in a study of shared clonotypes between healthy human individuals. Sequencing was performed with immunoSEQ multiplex PCR; in TCRdb, only in-frame clones are kept and a portion is missing. The sample has just over 2,000,000 clones; around 95% are singletons. Sequenced sample: naive CD4+ T cells sorted from blood. As for subset: CD45RA+ positively selected. The receptors were sampled from a young man in good health.

This clone showed up just once. The chain carries TRBV7-6 and TRBJ2-1; D is uncertain. The ends were cut back, 2 bases at V and 6 bases at J, with 5 bases in the middle. Germline V gene data show CDR1 as SGHVS and CDR2 as FNYEAQ. The CDR3 has 12 residues. The chain's CDR3 is CASSLKGNEQFF. The CDR3 region has the DNA TGTGCCAGCAGCTTAAAAGGCAATGAGCAGTTCTTC.

This chain uses TRBV27 with TRBJ1-1; D ambiguous. The germline CDR1 and CDR2 sequences are MNHEY and SMNVEV (reference sequence). With 5 bases removed from V and 5 bases from J, the gap between germline ends came to 12 bases. This CDR3 is built from 13 residues. The CDR3 region is CASSIEGGTEAFF. CDR3 nucleotide sequence: TGTGCCAGCAGTATCGAGGGAGGGACTGAAGCTTTCTTT.

The rearrangement links TRBV7-3 to TRBJ2-3, with D perhaps matching TRBD1 (6 bases). CDR1 SGHTA and CDR2 FQGTGA come from the germline V gene. The CDR3 extends over 15 amino acids. The V and J ends lost 2 bases and 0 bases respectively, with 9 bases between them. Here the CDR3 DNA reads TGTGCCAGCAGCTTAGTCCAGGGGAGCACAGATACGCAGTATTTT. The encoded protein is CASSLVQGSTDTQYF.

The CDR3 region has the DNA TGCGCCAGCAGCCCCCAGGGGGCTAACTATGGCTACACCTTC. Translated: CASSPQGANYGYTF. The chain is built from TRBV4-1 and TRBJ1-2; 7 bases fit TRBD1. V was pared by 4 bases and J by 0 bases, with 2 bases of the junction left unmatched. Germline CDR1 and CDR2: MGHRA and YSYEKL. This CDR3 comprises 14 residues.

The V gene is TRBV30, the J gene TRBJ2-1; no firm D call. Germline loops: CDR1 GTSNPN, CDR2 SVGIG (reference sequence). V was cut by 0 bases and J by 3 bases, with 12 bases left in between. This CDR3 comprises 15 residues. CDR3: CAWSVMGSNYNEQFF. The CDR3 DNA is TGTGCCTGGAGTGTTATGGGGTCTAACTACAATGAGCAGTTCTTC.

The V call is TRBV30, the J call TRBJ2-1, with D unresolved. The CDR3 has 13 amino acids. Trimming took off 0 bases at V and 5 bases at J, with 8 bases between the two ends. Germline CDR1 GTSNPN, CDR2 SVGIG (reference sequence). CDR3 nucleotides: TGTGCCTGGAGTGTACAACTTAACAATGAGCAGTTCTTC. It translates to CAWSVQLNNEQFF.

The chain is built from TRBV5-1 and TRBJ1-6; possibly TRBD1 for D (5 bases). The germline V and J ends were trimmed by 5 bases and 9 bases, with 15 bases remaining between them. Germline values: CDR1 SGHRS, CDR2 YFSETQ. This CDR3 region has 14 residues. In nucleotides, the CDR3 is TGCGCCAGCAGTGGAGGGGCGCCCGGTTCACCCCTCCACTTT. The encoded protein is CASSGGAPGSPLHF.

The CDR3 loop reads CASSVHVGGINEQFF. In nucleotides, the CDR3 is TGTGCCAGCAGCGTACACGTCGGCGGCATTAATGAGCAGTTCTTC. This sequence joins TRBV9 and TRBJ2-1; D unclear. This CDR3 has 15 amino acids. CDR1 SGDLS and CDR2 YYNGEE come from the germline V gene. Trimming pared 1 base from V and 7 bases from J, leaving 15 bases between.

CDR3 sequence: CASSLPTGTGSTGELFF. The CDR3 DNA reads TGTGCCAGCAGCTTACCGACCGGGACAGGTAGCACCGGGGAGCTGTTTTTT. The chain is built from TRBV7-8 and TRBJ2-2, with 8 bases aligning to TRBD1. This CDR3 spans 17 amino acids. V shed 2 bases, J shed 4 bases, and the junction held 9 bases outside the gene matches. CDR1 SGHVS and CDR2 FQNEAQ come from the germline V gene.

The V call is TRBV7-9, the J call TRBJ2-7, with 7 bases lining up with TRBD1. V lost 4 bases to trimming and J lost 7 bases; unmatched junction nucleotides: 13. This CDR3 has 15 amino acids. Germline V gene lookup returns CDR1 SEHNR and CDR2 FQNEAQ (reference sequence). The CDR3 sequence: CASSYQGVRQTEQYF. For the CDR3, the DNA is TGTGCCAGCAGCTATCAGGGGGTCAGGCAGACGGAGCAGTACTTC.

This clone was observed a few times. This chain joins TRBV19 and TRBJ2-7; 9 positions match TRBD2. The V segment lost 2 bases and the J segment 2 bases; nucleotides outside the gene matches: 4. The CDR3 runs 15 residues. Germline-derived CDR1 and CDR2 are LNHDA and SQIVND (reference sequence). In DNA, the CDR3 is TGTGCCAGTAGTATAAGCCCTAGCGGGACCTACGAGCAGTACTTC. Translating it yields CASSISPSGTYEQYF.

V and J are TRBV18 and TRBJ2-1; 14 bases map to TRBD2. Germline assignment: CDR1 KGHSH and CDR2 LQKENI. The J segment lost 8 bases and the V segment lost 6 bases, leaving 9 bases of the junction unmatched. The CDR3 extends over 16 amino acids. The CDR3 DNA follows: TGTGCCAGCTCTCGACTAGCGGGAGGGCCGATGGATGAGCAGTTCTTC. It is translated as CASSRLAGGPMDEQFF.

The CDR3 is CATSRVRGNNYEQYF. For the CDR3, the DNA is TGTGCCACCAGCAGAGTTCGGGGAAACAACTACGAGCAGTACTTC. This chain uses TRBV15 with TRBJ2-7; the D gene is possibly TRBD2 (5 bases). This CDR3 comprises 15 residues. Trimming left V 1 base short and J 3 bases short, with 13 bases between. Germline values: CDR1 LNHNV, CDR2 YYDKDF (reference sequence).